The rows below give T cell receptor beta chains drawn from one sample of a study of T cell responses to AZD1222 COVID-19 vaccine. Assay: immunoSEQ multiplex PCR; the TCRdb copy retains only in-frame clones and omits some. The top ten hold approximately 0.64% of the sample, which has roughly 180,000 clones, about 93% seen once. Sample: peripheral blood, taken on day 0 of AZD1222 vaccination. These receptors all come from an adult in good health. CDR3s include the opening cysteine and the closing phenylalanine or tryptophan. A D gene is named only where the DNA matches it firmly. Some rows have no size entry. The others give once, few or many, or a class for an expanded clone.

.	12	.	TRBV10-2	TRBJ2-7	TGCGCCAGCAGTGGTCCTGCCTACGAGCAGTACTTC	CASSGPAYEQYF
.	14	TRBD2	TRBV29-1	TRBJ2-7	TGCAGCGCCTCGGGACTAGCGGACCACTACGAGCAGTACTTC	CSASGLADHYEQYF
.	15	.	TRBV27	TRBJ1-6	TGTGCCAGCAGTTTATCGAGCGGGGTGGATTCACCCCTCCACTTT	CASSLSSGVDSPLHF
.	13	.	TRBV6-5	TRBJ2-3	TGTGCCAGCAGCCGTCCAGGGGAAGATACGCAGTATTTT	CASSRPGEDTQYF
.	12	.	TRBV29-1	TRBJ1-4	TGCAGCGTTTGGGGCTCTAAGGGACTAATGTTTTTT	CSVWGSKGLMFF
.	10	.	TRBV30	TRBJ1-1	TGTGCCTGGAGGCGGACTGAAGCTTTCTTT	CAWRRTEAFF
.	14	TRBD2	TRBV29-1	TRBJ2-3	TGCAGCGTTGGACATGAGGCTAGCGGAGATACGCAGTATTTT	CSVGHEASGDTQYF
.	14	.	TRBV28	TRBJ1-2	TGTGCCAGCAGTTCTCCACCTCAACCCTATGGCTACACCTTC	CASSSPPQPYGYTF
.	16	TRBD1	TRBV9	TRBJ2-3	TGTGCCAGCAGCCCCCTCGTCGGGACAGGCACAGATACGCAGTATTTT	CASSPLVGTGTDTQYF
.	16	.	TRBV19	TRBJ1-3	TGTGCCAGTAGCCTAGAAAGGGGGACATCTGGAAACACCATATATTTT	CASSLERGTSGNTIYF
.	14	.	TRBV6-5	TRBJ1-5	TGTGCCAGCTCGGTGGGGCATAGCAATCAGCCCCAGCATTTT	CASSVGHSNQPQHF
.	15	.	TRBV15	TRBJ2-4	TGTGCCACCAGCATTCGGGACGCCTTAAAAAACATTCAGTACTTC	CATSIRDALKNIQYF
.	15	TRBD2	TRBV4-2	TRBJ2-7	TGTGCCAGCAGCGGGACTAGCGGGGACATCTACGAGCAGTACTTC	CASSGTSGDIYEQYF
.	15	.	TRBV27	TRBJ1-5	TGTGCCAGCAGTTTAGGGAGGGAGGGGAATCAGCCCCAGCATTTT	CASSLGREGNQPQHF
.	13	.	TRBV27	TRBJ1-1	TGTGCCAGCAGCCCTAGGGGGAACACTGAAGCTTTCTTT	CASSPRGNTEAFF
.	14	.	TRBV6-5	TRBJ1-5	TGTGCCAGCAGGGAGGGGCCTAGCAATCAGCCCCAGCATTTT	CASREGPSNQPQHF
.	14	.	TRBV5-1	TRBJ2-1	TGCGCCAGCAGCTTGGACCCTTCTTCCAATGAGCAGTTCTTC	CASSLDPSSNEQFF
.	13	.	TRBV18	TRBJ2-2	TGTGCCAGCTCAGGAACTGGCACCGGGGAGCTGTTTTTT	CASSGTGTGELFF
.	11	.	TRBV24-1	TRBJ2-3	TGTGCCACCGCCTCCCCAGATACGCAGTATTTT	CATASPDTQYF
.	13	.	TRBV4-1	TRBJ2-5	TGCGCCAGCAGCCAAGTCGCCGGTAGGACCCAGTACTTC	CASSQVAGRTQYF
few	12	.	TRBV6-1	TRBJ1-2	TGTGCCAGCAGTGATCGCCGCTATGGCTACACCTTC	CASSDRRYGYTF
.	12	.	TRBV6-5	TRBJ1-2	TGTGCCAGCAGCCAAGACAGGAATGGCTACACCTTC	CASSQDRNGYTF
.	14	.	TRBV11-1	TRBJ1-3	TGTGCCAGCAGGATCGGGGGAGCTGGAAACACCATATATTTT	CASRIGGAGNTIYF
once	16	TRBD2	TRBV3-1/TRBV3-2	TRBJ2-1	TGTGCCAGCAGCCAGGGAGGACTAGCGGGCTACAATGAGCAGTTCTTC	CASSQGGLAGYNEQFF
.	14	.	TRBV27	TRBJ2-7	TGTGCCAGCAGTCCAGGCGATAGATTCTACGAGCAGTACTTC	CASSPGDRFYEQYF
.	13	.	TRBV11-2	TRBJ1-5	TGTGCCAGCAGCCGGGCCCCCAATCAGCCCCAGCATTTT	CASSRAPNQPQHF
.	13	TRBD1	TRBV28	TRBJ2-7	TGTGCCAGCAGCCAGACAGGGCCCTACGAGCAGTACTTC	CASSQTGPYEQYF
.	15	.	TRBV5-6	TRBJ1-6	TGTGCCAGCAGCTCCGACCCAGGGAACCGATCACCCCTCCACTTT	CASSSDPGNRSPLHF
.	13	.	TRBV25-1	TRBJ1-1	TGTGCCAGCAGTGCCTCCGGGAGCACTGAAGCTTTCTTT	CASSASGSTEAFF
.	13	.	TRBV24-1	TRBJ1-4	TGTGCCACCCCCCCCTTTAGGGGTGAAAAACTGTTTTTT	CATPPFRGEKLFF
once	16	TRBD2	TRBV15	TRBJ2-2	TGTGCCACCAGCAAAGGCGGGAGGGCGAACACCGGGGAGCTGTTTTTT	CATSKGGRANTGELFF
.	14	.	TRBV5-1	TRBJ2-3	TGCGCCAGCAGCCTATTACTAGCCACAGATACGCAGTATTTT	CASSLLLATDTQYF
.	13	.	TRBV15	TRBJ2-4	TGTGCCACCAGCCTTGACAGGAAAAACATTCAGTACTTC	CATSLDRKNIQYF
.	13	.	TRBV15	TRBJ2-7	TGTGCCACCAGCGATGAGGGCCGCTACGAGCAGTACTTC	CATSDEGRYEQYF
.	16	.	TRBV7-9	TRBJ1-2	TGTGCCAGCAGCCCCCGTTCTATAGGACATCGCTATGGCTACACCTTC	CASSPRSIGHRYGYTF
.	17	.	TRBV2	TRBJ1-2	TGTGCCGGTGGGTTGGAGGAGGAGACATATGCGCGCTATGGCTACACCTTC	CAGGLEEETYARYGYTF
.	20	TRBD2	TRBV15	TRBJ2-1	TGTGCCACCAGCAGAGTAGGTAGACTAGCGGGAGAAGGCTCCTACAATGAGCAGTTCTTC	CATSRVGRLAGEGSYNEQFF
.	18	.	TRBV27	TRBJ1-1	TGTGCCAGCAGTTTGACCCAGAGGGGACTGGACATGAACACTGAAGCTTTCTTT	CASSLTQRGLDMNTEAFF
.	11	.	TRBV19	TRBJ2-7	TGTGCCAGTAGTCTCGCGGGAGAGCAGTACTTC	CASSLAGEQYF
.	13	.	TRBV12-3/TRBV12-4	TRBJ1-6	TGTGCCAGCAGTGGGTACCTCAATTCACCCCTCCACTTT	CASSGYLNSPLHF
.	14	.	TRBV3-1/TRBV3-2	TRBJ1-5	TGTGCCAGCAGCCAAGATTCGCGAGGACAGCCCCAGCATTTT	CASSQDSRGQPQHF
.	14	.	TRBV27	TRBJ1-5	TGTGCCAGTGGGAGGGGAGAGGGATATCAGCCCCAGCATTTT	CASGRGEGYQPQHF
.	18	.	TRBV7-8	TRBJ2-6	TGTGCCAGCAGCATCAAGACCCAGCGGCCTCTACGGGCCAACGTCCTGACTTTC	CASSIKTQRPLRANVLTF
.	14	TRBD2	TRBV27	TRBJ2-7	TGTGCCAGCAGTTGGGGGGGGGTCTCCTACGAGCAGTACTTC	CASSWGGVSYEQYF
.	16	.	TRBV5-1	TRBJ1-2	TGCGCCAGCAGCCCGTCCATCGAGGGCACCGGGTATGGCTACACCTTC	CASSPSIEGTGYGYTF
.	14	.	TRBV4-2	TRBJ2-2	TGTGCCAGCAGACTAGAGAGGAGTACCGGGGAGCTGTTTTTT	CASRLERSTGELFF
.	14	.	TRBV5-1	TRBJ1-1	TGCGCCAGCAGCTTGACCGACAGGAACACTGAAGCTTTCTTT	CASSLTDRNTEAFF
.	18	TRBD2	TRBV3-1/TRBV3-2	TRBJ2-3	TGTGCCAGCAGCCAAGCGGGTGGGGCTAGCGGATTCGCAGATACGCAGTATTTT	CASSQAGGASGFADTQYF
.	15	.	TRBV6-5	TRBJ2-7	TGTGCCAGCAGCCCAAAGGCGGGTTTCGTTACAAAGCAGTACTTC	CASSPKAGFVTKQYF
.	11	.	TRBV29-1	TRBJ1-2	TGCAGCGTTGAAATGGGTCGTGGCTACACCTTC	CSVEMGRGYTF
.	14	.	TRBV28	TRBJ2-7	TGTGCCAGCAGACAACAGGGTATGAGCTACGAGCAGTACTTC	CASRQQGMSYEQYF
.	16	TRBD2	TRBV7-9	TRBJ2-7	TGTGCCAGCAGCGTAAATAAGCGGGAGGTGGACTACGAGCAGTACTTC	CASSVNKREVDYEQYF